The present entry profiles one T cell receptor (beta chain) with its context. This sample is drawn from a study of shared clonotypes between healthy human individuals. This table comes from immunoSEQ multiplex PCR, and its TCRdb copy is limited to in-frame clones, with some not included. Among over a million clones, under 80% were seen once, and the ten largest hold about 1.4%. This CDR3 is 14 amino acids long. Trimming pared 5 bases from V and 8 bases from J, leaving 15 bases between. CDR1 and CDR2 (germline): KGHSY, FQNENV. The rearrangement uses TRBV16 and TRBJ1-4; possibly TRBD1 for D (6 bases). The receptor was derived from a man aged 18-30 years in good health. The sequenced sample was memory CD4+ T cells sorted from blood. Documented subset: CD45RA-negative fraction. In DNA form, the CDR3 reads TGTGCCAGCAGCGGTCAGGGGCGAAACGAAAAACTGTTTTTT. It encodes CASSGQGRNEKLFF.